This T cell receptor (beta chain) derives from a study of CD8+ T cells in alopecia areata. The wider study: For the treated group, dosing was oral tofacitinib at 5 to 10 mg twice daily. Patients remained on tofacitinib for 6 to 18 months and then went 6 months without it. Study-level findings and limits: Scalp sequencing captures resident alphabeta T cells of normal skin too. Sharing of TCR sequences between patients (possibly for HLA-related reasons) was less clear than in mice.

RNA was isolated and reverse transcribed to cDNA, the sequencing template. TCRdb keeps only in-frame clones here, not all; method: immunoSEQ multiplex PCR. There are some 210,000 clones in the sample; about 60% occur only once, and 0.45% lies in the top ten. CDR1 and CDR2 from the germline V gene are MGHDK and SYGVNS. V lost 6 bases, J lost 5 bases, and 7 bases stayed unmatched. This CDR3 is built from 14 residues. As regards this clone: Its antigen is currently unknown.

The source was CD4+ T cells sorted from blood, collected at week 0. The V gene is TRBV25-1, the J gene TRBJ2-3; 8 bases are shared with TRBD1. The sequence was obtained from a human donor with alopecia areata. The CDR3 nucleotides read TGTGCCAGCAGCCCGGGACAGGTCCTAGATACGCAGTATTTT. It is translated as CASSPGQVLDTQYF.